The 12 T cell receptor beta chains below come from one sample, sequenced in a study of T cell repertoires in cytomegalovirus infection. TCRdb ran MiXCR on the reads and lists one entry per CDR3 protein. The table lists around 630,000 distinct CDR3 sequences, less than 25% of them singletons. The sequencing sample was made of CD8+ T cells from PBMCs. The receptors were gathered from a human donor in good health (CMV status not recorded). Some clones in this sample may be carry-over from other donors' samples.

This clonotype has ten or more counts. The rearrangement links TRBV7-6 to TRBJ2-2; D uncertain. CDR3 length: 10 residues. Per the germline V gene, CDR1 is SGHVS and CDR2 is FNYEAQ. V lost 9 bases, J lost 5 bases, and 4 bases lay in between. DNA for the CDR3: TGTGCCAGTGGGACCGGGGAGCTGTTTTTT. As protein: CASGTGELFF.

The chain recombines TRBV5-5 with TRBJ2-1; 9 bases agree with TRBD1. This CDR3 is 15 amino acids long. V lost 0 bases to trimming and J lost 8 bases; unmatched junction nucleotides: 6. Germline V lookup: CDR1 SGHKS, CDR2 YYEKEE (reference sequence). CDR3 protein: CASSLVPGQGHEQFF. In DNA, the CDR3 is TGTGCCAGCAGCTTGGTTCCGGGACAGGGACATGAGCAGTTCTTC.

The chain is built from TRBV28 and TRBJ2-7, with 11 nucleotides matching TRBD1. Per germline, CDR1 MDHEN and CDR2 SYDVKM. The CDR3 spans 17 residues. After removal of 7 bases from V and 2 bases from J, the junction contained 13 bases not matched to a gene. The CDR3 region is CASNQTFGTGGTYEQYF. CDR3 DNA: TGTGCCAGCAACCAGACTTTCGGGACAGGGGGTACCTACGAGCAGTACTTC.

This sequence joins TRBV4-1 and TRBJ2-3, with TRBD1 identical over 11 bases. The germline CDR1 and CDR2 sequences are MGHRA and YSYEKL. The CDR3 contains 17 residues. J was trimmed by 4 bases and V by 0 bases; bases with no gene match: 6. The CDR3 here is CASSQDGDRGAADTQYF. The DNA of the CDR3 is TGCGCCAGCAGCCAAGATGGGGACAGGGGGGCCGCAGATACGCAGTATTTT.

The chain links TRBV6-2 or TRBV6-3 to TRBJ2-6, with unresolved D. V dropped 7 bases and J dropped 2 bases, with 18 bases sitting between them. This CDR3 is built from 17 residues. Looked up from germline, CDR1 is MNHEY and CDR2 is SVGEGT. The CDR3 DNA reads TGTGCCAGCACCATCCCACAGATTCTACCTGGGGCCAACGTCCTGACTTTC. Translation gives CASTIPQILPGANVLTF.

On this clonotype itself: One base away lies a much larger clone, so this may be a sequencing read error. This chain links TRBV6-6 with TRBJ2-2; 8 bases map to TRBD1. CDR3 length: 17 residues. Germline V lookup: CDR1 MNHNY, CDR2 SVGAGI (reference sequence). DNA of the CDR3: TGTGCCAGCAGTTCCGGGACAGGCCCCGCGAACGCCGGGGAGCTGTTTTTT. Amino acid sequence: CASSSGTGPANAGELFF.

This clonotype came up a few times. The V gene is TRBV28, the J gene TRBJ2-5; TRBD1 aligns across 9 bases. The CDR3 consists of 17 residues. Germline values: CDR1 MDHEN, CDR2 SYDVKM. The V segment lost 3 bases and the J segment 4 bases; nucleotides outside the gene matches: 12. For the CDR3, the DNA is TGTGCCAGCAGTTTGTCGCTTTGGGACAGGGAGCCAGAGACCCAGTACTTC. Its translation: CASSLSLWDREPETQYF.

The chain combines TRBV19 with TRBJ1-1; a weak D match, TRBD1 (6 bases). The V and J ends lost 5 bases and 5 bases respectively, with 18 bases between them. The germline V gene encodes CDR1 LNHDA and CDR2 SQIVND (reference sequence). This CDR3 contains 15 residues. CDR3 sequence: CASSPGRRGSTEAFF. The DNA of the CDR3 is TGTGCCAGTAGTCCGGGACGGAGGGGGTCGACTGAAGCTTTCTTT.

This clonotype was seen many times. The chain recombines TRBV6-4 with TRBJ2-1; D possibly corresponds to TRBD2 (6 bases). Germline values: CDR1 MRHNA, CDR2 SNTAGT. The CDR3 loop spans 13 amino acids. The V and J ends lost 9 bases and 5 bases respectively, with 14 bases between them. CDR3 sequence reads: CASSDSGDNEQFF. The CDR3 DNA reads TGTGCCAGTAGCGATAGCGGTGACAATGAGCAGTTCTTC.

This clonotype has just a few counts. In DNA, the CDR3 is TGTGCCAGCAGTTTTAGTGGAGACTCCTACGAGCAGTACGTC. As protein: CASSFSGDSYEQYV. The chain links TRBV28 to TRBJ2-7; D is ambiguous. Deletions cut 3 bases from V and 0 bases from J, with 9 bases between. Germline V gene sequence: CDR1 MDHEN, CDR2 SYDVKM. The CDR3 extends over 14 amino acids.

This chain joins TRBV5-1 and TRBJ2-2; 13 bases are shared with TRBD2. CDR1 SGHRS and CDR2 YFSETQ come from the germline V gene. There are 17 residues in the CDR3. Trimming took 4 bases from V and 4 from J; bases not matched to a gene: 7. CDR3 protein: CASSRGLAGEGTGELFF. CDR3 coding DNA: TGCGCCAGCAGCCGTGGACTAGCGGGGGAAGGCACCGGGGAGCTGTTTTTT. The variable domain in full, completed from reference TRBV5-1 and TRBJ2-2, reads KAGVTQTPRYLIKTRGQQVTLSCSPISGHRSVSWYQQTPGQGLQFLFEYFSETQRNKGNFPGRFSGRQFSNSRSEMNVSTLELGDSALYLCASSRGLAGEGTGELFFGEGSRLTVL.

This chain uses TRBV19 with TRBJ2-1; weak D call: TRBD1 (7 bases). The V end lost 4 bases, the J end lost 2 bases, and 12 bases lay between the germline ends. The CDR3 totals 15 residues. Per germline, CDR1 LNHDA and CDR2 SQIVND (reference sequence). DNA for the CDR3: TGTGCCAGTAGTACCCCAGGGGGGCCCTACAATGAGCAGTTCTTC. Encoded protein: CASSTPGGPYNEQFF.